A single sample gave rise to the 30 T cell receptor beta chains below, sequenced in a study of tumor-infiltrating lymphocytes in primary liver carcinoma. Reverse transcription of 450 to 500 ng total RNA with a constant-region primer produced TCR beta cDNA. Investigators got TCR beta libraries out of three nested multiplex PCR rounds, done with slightly modified ARM-PCR. For around 9 cycles apiece, the opening two PCR rounds ran with TRBV1-TRBV30 forward primers and a C-beta reverse primer. One entry per CDR3 protein, called by TCRdb with MiXCR from the multiplex PCR reads. The data hold some 95,000 distinct CDR3 sequences, with just under 70% observed a single time. Both RNA and DNA were isolated together from around 20-30 mg of bulk tissue that had not been sorted. The sample was tumor-adjacent normal liver tissue. The receptors derive from a man aged 40-50 years with primary liver carcinoma and hepatitis B virus infection.

Details on this clonotype: Its ends do not fully match the called genes, so a read error is possible. V and J are TRBV11-2 and TRBJ2-1; perhaps TRBD2 as D (5 bases). The CDR3 length is 14 residues. CDR1 SGHAT and CDR2 FQNNGV come from the germline V gene. The CDR3 sequence is CASSSAAGSNEQFF. The CDR3 DNA follows: TGTGCCAGCAGCTCCGCTGCGGGCAGTAATGAACAGTTCTTC. The entire variable domain, with the rest obtained from reference TRBV11-2 and TRBJ2-1, is as follows: EAGVAQSPRYKIIEKRQSVAFWCNPISGHATLYWYQQILGQGPKLLIQFQNNGVVDDSQLPKDRFSAERLKGVDSTLKIQPAKLEDSAVYLCASSSAAGSNEQFFGPGTRLTVL.

The sample holds many counts of this clonotype. V and J are TRBV4-1 and TRBJ2-7; 10 bases line up with TRBD2. The trim removed 5 bases at V and 5 bases at J, leaving 9 bases unmatched. Looked up from germline, CDR1 is MGHRA and CDR2 is YSYEKL. This CDR3 has 15 amino acids. CDR3 amino acids: CASSTRASGSDEQYF. Written as DNA, the CDR3 is TGCGCCAGCAGCACCCGGGCTAGCGGGAGCGACGAGCAGTACTTC.

Note on this clonotype: Here the CDR3 omits its conserved ending phenylalanine or tryptophan, so a read error is the likely source. The chain carries TRBV12-3 or TRBV12-4 and TRBJ2-1; maybe TRBD2 (5 bases). The length of the CDR3 is 13 residues. The CDR3 sequence: CASSPHTGNVQFI. The DNA of the CDR3 is TGTGCCAGCAGCCCCCATACGGGGAATGTGCAGTTCATC.

This clonotype appeared a few times. The CDR3 region has the DNA TGTGCCAGCAGTTCTGGACAGGGGGTTAGTTTAAACACTGAAGCTTTCTTT. Translated, it gives CASSSGQGVSLNTEAFF. This chain joins TRBV11-2 and TRBJ1-1; TRBD1 matches at 10 bases. Germline values: CDR1 SGHAT, CDR2 FQNNGV. V was pared by 6 bases and J by 2 bases, with 12 bases of the junction left unmatched. The CDR3 is 17 residues long. The full variable domain, with the rest looked up from reference TRBV11-2 and TRBJ1-1, is EAGVAQSPRYKIIEKRQSVAFWCNPISGHATLYWYQQILGQGPKLLIQFQNNGVVDDSQLPKDRFSAERLKGVDSTLKIQPAKLEDSAVYLCASSSGQGVSLNTEAFFGQGTRLTVV.

Concerning this clonotype: The conserved final phenylalanine or tryptophan is absent from the CDR3, which likely points to a read error. No DNA is shown, since the ends of the CDR3 on it are uncertain; the CDR3 is the one TCRdb lists. The V call is TRBV6-6, the J call TRBJ2-7; TRBD1, the table's D call, was not compared with the DNA. Germline CDR1 MNHNY, CDR2 SVGAGI (reference sequence). The CDR3 extends over 14 residues, inclusive of both ends. CDR3 amino acids: CASSPGSPIYEPYL.

This clonotype was counted between two and nine times. The chain uses TRBV28 and TRBJ1-2; TRBD1 matches at 7 bases. CDR1 is MDHEN, CDR2 SYDVKM, per germline. This CDR3 is built from 17 residues. The V segment lost 7 bases and the J segment 1 base; nucleotides outside the gene matches: 15. CDR3 DNA: TGTGCCAGCACCCCGGGTAGGGGGCAGTCGGGTAACTATGGCTACACCTTC. As protein: CASTPGRGQSGNYGYTF.

In regard to this clonotype: One end of the junction does not line up with germline, which may come from a read error. This sequence joins TRBV11-2 and TRBJ2-7; maybe TRBD1 (6 bases). Germline V gene data show CDR1 as SGHAT and CDR2 as FQNNGV. This CDR3 is built from 16 residues. CDR3 DNA: TGTGCCGGCAGCCCAGGGTGGGGGCGAGCCACCTACGAGCAGTACTTC. Amino acid sequence: CAGSPGWGRATYEQYF.

Notes on this clonotype: A read error may produce the germline difference seen at one junction end. The V call is TRBV29-1, the J call TRBJ2-3; 7 nucleotides align to TRBD2. CDR1 and CDR2 (germline): SQVTM, ANQGSEA. CDR3 length: 11 amino acids. The CDR3 sequence: CSVGGRDTQYF. CDR3 DNA: TGCAGCGTCGGGGGGAGAGACACGCAATATTTT.

Comments on this clonotype: This may come from a read error, since a much larger clone is one base off. V usage is TRBV28 and J usage is TRBJ2-6, with no clear D. CDR1 MDHEN and CDR2 SYDVKM come from the germline V gene. V lost 6 bases and J 0 bases, leaving 21 bases between the germline ends. The CDR3 is 19 residues long. Written as DNA, the CDR3 is TGTGCCAGCAGCCCGGGTCTTTTTGGTTCCTCCTCTGGGGCCAACGTCCTGACTTTC. This sequence encodes CASSPGLFGSSSGANVLTF.

Of note for this clonotype: One end of the junction fails to match germline, which may point to a read error. The V and J genes are TRBV6-5 and TRBJ2-2; 7 positions match TRBD2. The CDR3 contains 15 residues. Germline V gene lookup returns CDR1 MNHEY and CDR2 SVGAGI. The CDR3 is CASKAGTLNAGELFF. In DNA, the CDR3 is TGCGCCAGCAAAGCGGGAACATTAAACGCCGGGGAGCTGTTTTTT.

Comments on this clonotype: A single base separates this from a much larger clone, so it may be a read error. The chain combines TRBV7-9 with TRBJ1-4, with D unresolved. The CDR3 contains 14 residues. Germline CDR1 and CDR2: SEHNR and FQNEAQ (reference sequence). The CDR3 sequence: CTSSLATKNEKLFF. CDR3 DNA sequence: TGTACCAGCAGCTTAGCGACAAAAAATGAAAAACTGTTTTTT.

With respect to this clonotype: An end of the junction does not agree with germline; a read error may underlie this. The chain recombines TRBV11-2 with TRBJ2-6, with TRBD2 as a possible D gene (7 bases). CDR1 is SGHAT, CDR2 FQNNGV, per germline. This CDR3 region has 18 residues. CDR3 amino acids: CASSPLTRGLSRANVLTF. In DNA, the CDR3 is TGCGCCAGCAGCCCGCTTACGCGGGGGCTGTCTAGGGCCAACGTCCTGACTTTC.

There are a few counts of this clonotype. Written as DNA, the CDR3 is TGTGCCAGCAGTCCATCGCCGGGGGTTTCGCTGAGCACTGAAGCTTTCTTT. Its translation: CASSPSPGVSLSTEAFF. This sequence joins TRBV7-8 and TRBJ1-1; weak D call: TRBD1 (5 bases). Germline assignment: CDR1 SGHVS and CDR2 FQNEAQ. The CDR3 extends over 17 amino acids. V lost 6 bases and J 4 bases, leaving 24 bases between the germline ends.

As regards this clonotype: It may be a read error: a sequence one base away is much more abundant. Because the CDR3 is missing its conserved closing phenylalanine or tryptophan, this is likely a read error. The chain combines TRBV5-6 with TRBJ2-7; no clear D gene. The V and J ends lost 5 bases and 1 base respectively, with 7 bases between them. Germline lookup yields CDR1 SGHDT and CDR2 YYEEEE. The CDR3 totals 12 residues. CDR3: CASSSYSYEQYI. The CDR3 nucleotides read TGTGCCAGCAGTTCATATTCCTACGAGCAGTACATC.

The rearrangement joins TRBV11-2 to TRBJ1-6; the match to TRBD1 covers 11 bases. J gave up 18 bases and V 5 bases, and 15 bases lay outside the gene matches. The CDR3 runs 15 residues. CDR1 SGHAT and CDR2 FQNNGV come from the germline V gene. CDR3 sequence reads: CASSRRTGGDSSPHF. CDR3 in DNA: TGTGCCAGCAGCCGACGGACAGGGGGCGATTCATCCCCCCACTTT.

This clonotype was counted many times. The chain uses TRBV6-6 and TRBJ2-3; D could derive from TRBD1 or TRBD2 (5 bases each). There are 12 residues in the CDR3. Trimming stripped 10 bases from V and 6 bases from J, with 14 bases between. The germline gives CDR1 MNHNY, CDR2 SVGAGI (reference sequence). The CDR3 nucleotides read TGTGCCACCAGAGGGGCCGGGGATACGCAGTATTTT. This translates into CATRGAGDTQYF.

The count of this clonotype is one. The V and J genes are TRBV11-1 and TRBJ1-6, with 9 nucleotides matching TRBD1. Germline V gene lookup returns CDR1 SGHAT and CDR2 FQDESV (reference sequence). There are 14 residues in the CDR3. The V gene end was trimmed by 7 bases and the J gene end by 7 bases; junction bases not matched to a gene: 5. The CDR3 nucleotides are TGTGCCAGCAACCCTGACAGGGGGAATTCACCCCTCCACTTT. Translation gives CASNPDRGNSPLHF.

This clonotype appeared a single time. In this CDR3 the conserved last residue, phenylalanine or tryptophan, is missing, so a read error is likely. The chain joins TRBV12-3 or TRBV12-4 to TRBJ2-7, with 9 bases fitting TRBD1. The length of the CDR3 is 15 residues. Trimming removed 6 bases from V and 5 bases from J; junction bases left unmatched: 11. CDR3 region: CASSFGGTGRDEQYL. CDR3 DNA sequence: TGTGCCAGCAGCTTTGGCGGGACAGGGCGGGACGAGCAGTACTTA.

The V call is TRBV7-9, the J call TRBJ2-3; 12 bases fit TRBD2. CDR1 SEHNR and CDR2 FQNEAQ come from the germline V gene (reference sequence). The junction had 11 bases not matched to a gene; V was cut back by 5 bases and J by 2 bases. This CDR3 contains 18 residues. In DNA form, the CDR3 reads TGTGCCAGCAGCCAATCTAGCGGGAGGGCCGTTATCACAGATACGCAGTATTTT. Translated, it gives CASSQSSGRAVITDTQYF. Full variable domain (missing parts from reference TRBV7-9 and TRBJ2-3): DTGVSQNPRHKITKRGQNVTFRCDPISEHNRLYWYRQTLGQGPEFLTYFQNEAQLEKSRLLSDRFSAERPKGSFSTLEIQRTEQGDSAMYLCASSQSSGRAVITDTQYFGPGTRLTVL.

The chain joins TRBV28 to TRBJ2-2, with 7 positions matching TRBD1. The CDR3 totals 15 residues. CDR1 and CDR2 (germline): MDHEN, SYDVKM. Trimming cost V 7 bases and J 1 base; bases outside gene matches: 6. CDR3: CASIPGQVNTGELFF. The CDR3 DNA follows: TGTGCCAGCATCCCCGGACAGGTGAACACCGGGGAGCTGTTTTTT. The full variable domain, completed using reference TRBV28 and TRBJ2-2, is DVKVTQSSRYLVKRTGEKVFLECVQDMDHENMFWYRQDPGLGLRLIYFSYDVKMKEKGDIPEGYSVSREKKERFSLILESASTNQTSMYLCASIPGQVNTGELFFGEGSRLTVL.

A word on this clonotype: This sequence may be a read error, since a much larger clone differs from it by one base. This rearrangement joins TRBV7-8 to TRBJ2-2, with a weak D call TRBD2 (6 bases). Per the germline V gene, CDR1 is SGHVS and CDR2 is FQNEAQ. The CDR3 contains 16 residues. Trimming removed 5 bases from V and 5 bases from J, with 18 bases in between. In DNA, the CDR3 is TGTGCCAGCAGCCCCCGTCTAGTGGGAGGAACCGGGGAGCTGTTTTTT. This encodes CASSPRLVGGTGELFF.

Points on this clonotype: At one of its ends the junction is not consistent with the germline gene, which may arise from a read error. The chain recombines TRBV5-4 with TRBJ2-1; D is unclear. There are 15 residues in the CDR3. The germline gives CDR1 SGHNT, CDR2 YYREEE (reference sequence). As DNA, the CDR3 is TGTGCCAGCAGCGCCTGTTACAGCTCCTACTATGAGCAGTTCTTC. It is translated as CASSACYSSYYEQFF.

On this clonotype: One base away lies a much larger clone, so this may be a sequencing read error. The rearrangement uses TRBV7-8 and TRBJ2-1, with 10 bases matching TRBD1. Germline V gene data show CDR1 as SGHVS and CDR2 as FQNEAQ. The CDR3 runs 16 residues. V trimming: 3 bases; J trimming: 8 bases; junction bases outside the gene matches: 10. Written as DNA, the CDR3 is TGTGCCAGCAGCTTTGCCGGGACAGGGGTGATGGATGAGCAGTTCTTC. Amino acid sequence: CASSFAGTGVMDEQFF. Full variable domain (outside the CDR3, taken from reference TRBV7-8 and TRBJ2-1): GAGVSQSPRYKVAKRGQDVALRCDPISGHVSLFWYQQALGQGPEFLTYFQNEAQLDKSGLPSDRFFAERPEGSVSTLKIQRTQQEDSAVYLCASSFAGTGVMDEQFFGPGTRLTVL.

In its sample, this clonotype was seen once. A read error may produce the germline difference seen at one junction end. CDR3 nucleotide sequence: TGTGCCAGCAGCCCCGGGACTGGCGAGAGTCTCGTAGATACGCTGTATTTT. This encodes CASSPGTGESLVDTLYF. The chain links TRBV11-1 to TRBJ2-3; the D gene is possibly TRBD2 (6 bases). The CDR3 spans 17 residues. Germline-derived CDR1 and CDR2 are SGHAT and FQDESV (reference sequence).

About this clonotype itself: The conserved phenylalanine or tryptophan normally closing the CDR3 is absent here, so this likely arose from a read error. The limits of the CDR3 on the DNA are not certain, so only TCRdb's listed CDR3 is given. The chain uses TRBV4-1 and TRBJ1-5; TRBD1 reflects the table's D call only, with no check against the DNA. Inclusive of both ends, the CDR3 amounts to 18 amino acids. The germline gives CDR1 MGHRA, CDR2 YSYEKL. The CDR3 sequence: CASSHPEVGQGDNQPHHY.

The table lists this clonotype with a few counts. A read error may be the cause here, since a much bigger clone is one base away. V usage is TRBV29-1 and J usage is TRBJ1-2; perhaps TRBD1 as D (5 bases). The CDR3 contains 12 residues. The V and J ends lost 4 bases and 9 bases respectively, with 15 bases between them. Germline V gene lookup returns CDR1 SQVTM and CDR2 ANQGSEA. CDR3 protein: CSVGGSSSSYTF. Written as DNA, the CDR3 is TGCAGCGTTGGGGGGAGCTCGAGTAGCTACACCTTC.

This chain joins TRBV11-2 and TRBJ2-1; a possible D gene is TRBD1 (5 bases). V was trimmed by 3 bases and J by 1 base, leaving 10 bases between them. This CDR3 region has 15 residues. Germline values: CDR1 SGHAT, CDR2 FQNNGV. CDR3 nucleotide sequence: TGTGCCAGCAGCTTCCAGGGTATGTCCTACAATGAGCAGTTCTTC. It translates to CASSFQGMSYNEQFF. The full variable domain, its missing parts supplied by reference TRBV11-2 and TRBJ2-1, is EAGVAQSPRYKIIEKRQSVAFWCNPISGHATLYWYQQILGQGPKLLIQFQNNGVVDDSQLPKDRFSAERLKGVDSTLKIQPAKLEDSAVYLCASSFQGMSYNEQFFGPGTRLTVL.

Concerning this clonotype: Just one base apart from a much larger clone, this may be a read error. No conserved phenylalanine or tryptophan ends this CDR3, so it is likely a read error. V gene TRBV29-1 combines with J gene TRBJ1-1; no reliable D call. This CDR3 region has 10 residues. The germline V and J ends were trimmed by 7 bases and 2 bases, with 5 bases remaining between them. Per germline, CDR1 SQVTM and CDR2 ANQGSEA. The CDR3 DNA is TGCAGCGCCCGTAACACTGAAGCTTTCATT. Translated, it gives CSARNTEAFI.

This clonotype showed up just once. One junction end disagrees with the germline gene, perhaps due to a read error. The chain carries TRBV11-2 and TRBJ2-7; tentatively, D is TRBD1 or TRBD2 (6 bases each). The CDR3 sequence is 14 residues long. Looked up from germline, CDR1 is SGHAT and CDR2 is FQNNGV. The CDR3: CTSTLEYGGYEQYF. Written as DNA, the CDR3 is TGTACCAGCACCCTAGAGTACGGGGGCTACGAACAGTACTTC.

A single count supports this clonotype. A clone one base away is much larger, so this may be a read error. The J gene is TRBJ2-5, the V gene TRBV4-1, with D possibly TRBD2 on 6 matching bases. V gave up 7 bases and J gave up 2 bases, with 20 bases separating them. The CDR3 totals 16 residues. CDR1 is MGHRA, CDR2 YSYEKL, per germline. In nucleotides, the CDR3 is TGCGCCAGCACAAAGGAGGGGATCCCTCTACAAGAGACCCAGTACTTC. Residues: CASTKEGIPLQETQYF.